Presented here are 24 T cell receptor beta chains from one specimen sequenced in a study of blood T cell repertoires in COVID-19. The assay was immunoSEQ multiplex PCR, and TCRdb's table has in-frame clones only and misses some. The sample yields some 240,000 clones, about 88% seen once. The sample comprised peripheral blood. These receptors came from a woman between 35 and 50 years old who had recovered from COVID-19.

The chain joins TRBV10-3 to TRBJ1-4, with D uncertain. This CDR3 has 15 amino acids. Germline assignment: CDR1 ENHRY and CDR2 SYGVKD. V lost 6 bases and J lost 0, with 11 bases in between. Written as DNA, the CDR3 is TGTGCCATCAGCCCAACTACCGCAACTAATGAAAAACTGTTTTTT. Translation: CAISPTTATNEKLFF.

V is TRBV19 and J is TRBJ1-3; 7 nucleotides agree with TRBD1. This CDR3 has 16 residues. The germline gives CDR1 LNHDA, CDR2 SQIVND (reference sequence). The J segment lost 1 base and the V segment lost 7 bases, leaving 10 bases of the junction unmatched. The CDR3 bases are TGTGCCAGTAACGTAGGGGGCGTTAATTCTGGAAACACCATATATTTT. It is translated as CASNVGGVNSGNTIYF.

V usage is TRBV6-2 or TRBV6-3 and J usage is TRBJ2-7; D perhaps matches TRBD2 (6 bases). V was pared by 6 bases and J by 3 bases, with 18 bases between. Germline-derived CDR1 and CDR2 are MNHEY and SVGEGT. This CDR3 comprises 15 residues. The CDR3 region has the DNA TGTGCCAGCAGCCCCACGGGCGGGGTATTCTACGAGCAGTACTTC. The encoded protein is CASSPTGGVFYEQYF.

This clone occurred once. The chain's CDR3 is CASSPWTGPYSNQPQHF. The CDR3 DNA reads TGTGCCAGCAGTCCATGGACAGGGCCGTATAGCAATCAGCCCCAGCATTTT. The rearrangement joins TRBV6-2 or TRBV6-3 to TRBJ1-5, with TRBD1 matching over 8 bases. Trimming removed 5 bases from V and 0 bases from J; junction bases left unmatched: 9. This CDR3 is built from 17 residues. Germline CDR1 reads MNHEY; CDR2 reads SVGEGT.

For this clone: A junction end diverges from the germline sequence, so it may reflect a read error. The J gene is TRBJ2-1, the V gene TRBV12-3 or TRBV12-4; D is uncertain. This CDR3 has 13 residues. The CDR3 coding sequence is TGTGCCAGCAGTTTTTCCCTCTACGATGAGCAGTTCTTC. Its protein product is CASSFSLYDEQFF.

This clone was recorded only once. CDR3 DNA sequence: TGCGCCAGCAGTCAAGTCCCGGGACAGGGTTTGTACGAGCAGTACGTC. Residues: CASSQVPGQGLYEQYV. The V call is TRBV23-1, the J call TRBJ2-7; 9 positions match TRBD1. TRBV23-1 has ORF status, its function being uncertain. After removal of 2 bases from V and 4 bases from J, the junction contained 9 bases not matched to a gene. The CDR3 has 16 amino acids.

The chain has TRBV13 and TRBJ2-2; D unresolved. Germline loops: CDR1 PRHDT, CDR2 FYEKMQ (reference sequence). The CDR3 covers 12 residues. Trimming left V 4 bases short and J 4 bases short, with 4 bases between. CDR3 in amino acids: CASSYSTGELFF. CDR3 in DNA: TGTGCCAGCAGCTACAGCACCGGGGAGCTGTTTTTT.

The V and J genes are TRBV18 and TRBJ2-1, with 11 bases that match TRBD2. V was clipped by 5 bases and J by 1 base; unmatched bases: 4. CDR1 and CDR2 (germline): KGHSH, LQKENI. The CDR3 spans 16 residues. The CDR3: CASSALAGGSYNEQFF. CDR3 nucleotides: TGTGCCAGCTCAGCCCTAGCGGGGGGATCCTACAATGAGCAGTTCTTC.

The chain couples TRBV7-2 to TRBJ2-3; TRBD2 aligns across 9 bases. V gave up 0 bases and J gave up 3 bases; unmatched junction bases: 4. Germline V lookup: CDR1 SGHTA, CDR2 FQGNSA. This CDR3 comprises 16 residues. This CDR3 is CASSLARTSVTDTQYF. CDR3 DNA sequence: TGTGCCAGCAGCTTAGCGCGGACTAGCGTGACAGATACGCAGTATTTT.

This clone was counted only a few times. The chain has TRBV5-1 and TRBJ2-2; 9 bases map to TRBD2. CDR3 size: 16 residues. Trimming took 4 bases from V and 0 from J; bases not matched to a gene: 4. Germline loops: CDR1 SGHRS, CDR2 YFSETQ. CDR3: CASSTGLAPNTGELFF. CDR3 coding DNA: TGCGCCAGCAGCACCGGACTAGCGCCGAACACCGGGGAGCTGTTTTTT.

Worth noting for this clone: One end of the junction varies from germline; a read error may be responsible. The V and J genes are TRBV6-1 and TRBJ1-2, with 10 bases that match TRBD1. In germline, CDR1 is MNHNS, CDR2 SASEGT. This CDR3 comprises 13 residues. The CDR3 nucleotides read TGTGCCAGCAGCGAAGACAGGGGGCTTGGCTACACCTTC. Protein sequence: CASSEDRGLGYTF.

This clone was recorded only once. This chain connects TRBV5-4 to TRBJ1-6, with 9 bases that match TRBD1. V shed 2 bases, J shed 9 bases, and the junction held 3 bases outside the gene matches. CDR3 length: 14 amino acids. Germline V CDR1 and CDR2: SGHNT, YYREEE (reference sequence). The CDR3 coding sequence is TGTGCCAGCAGCTTTAAGACAGGGGGTTCACCCCTCCACTTT. Translating it yields CASSFKTGGSPLHF.

This clone was seen only once. The genes are TRBV11-3 and TRBJ1-1; D call uncertain. V lost 4 bases, J lost 6 bases, and 15 bases lay in between. CDR1 is SGHNT and CDR2 is YENEEA in the germline V gene. There are 14 residues in the CDR3. The CDR3 loop is CASSSQPGVSEAFF. The CDR3 DNA is TGTGCCAGCAGCTCCCAGCCGGGAGTCTCTGAAGCTTTCTTT.

The V gene is TRBV7-3, the J gene TRBJ2-1, with 8 bases aligning to TRBD2. The CDR3 has 16 residues. After removal of 5 bases from V and 0 bases from J, the junction contained 6 bases not matched to a gene. Germline CDR1 SGHTA, CDR2 FQGTGA. This CDR3 reads CASSILGGASYNEQFF. The CDR3, as DNA: TGTGCCAGCAGCATCCTCGGGGGGGCCTCCTACAATGAGCAGTTCTTC.

The J gene is TRBJ2-2, the V gene TRBV18; 12 bases are shared with TRBD2. The CDR3 consists of 14 residues. From germline, CDR1 is KGHSH and CDR2 LQKENI. J was trimmed by 12 bases and V by 3 bases; bases with no gene match: 5. The CDR3 coding sequence is TGTGCCAGCTCACCGGGGACTAGCGGGTCCAAGCTGTTTTTT. Residues: CASSPGTSGSKLFF.

The chain is built from TRBV6-5 and TRBJ2-2, with D perhaps matching TRBD2 (5 bases). CDR1 and CDR2 from the germline V gene are MNHEY and SVGAGI. The V end was cut by 6 bases, the J end by 4 bases, with 12 bases between. This CDR3 comprises 14 residues. In DNA, the CDR3 is TGTGCCAGCAGCCTCGGACTTAGCACCGGGGAGCTGTTTTTT. Translating it yields CASSLGLSTGELFF.

This clone showed up just a few times. V gene TRBV3-1 (or the pseudogene TRBV3-2) combines with J gene TRBJ2-7; D uncertain. V gave up 1 base and J gave up 5 bases, with 21 bases separating them. This CDR3 contains 17 residues. Germline values: CDR1 LGHDT, CDR2 YNNKEL (reference sequence). The CDR3 bases are TGTGCCAGCAGCCAAGGGGCTCCACCCGTGGCATCTCACGAGCAGTACTTC. This codes for CASSQGAPPVASHEQYF.

The CDR3 DNA reads as TGTGCCTGGAGTGCTCCCTATGGCTACACCTTC. Translated: CAWSAPYGYTF. The chain uses TRBV30 and TRBJ1-2, with D uncertain. The CDR3 is made up of 11 amino acids. Looked up from germline, CDR1 is GTSNPN and CDR2 is SVGIG (reference sequence). The V end was cut by 1 base, the J end by 4 bases, with 4 bases between.

V is TRBV27 and J is TRBJ2-7, with a possible D match to TRBD1 (6 bases). Germline V gives CDR1 MNHEY, CDR2 SMNVEV (reference sequence). This CDR3 is built from 13 residues. V lost 10 bases and J lost 3, with 16 bases in between. The CDR3 DNA sequence: TGTGCCACCAGGGACCCGACAGGCTACGAGCAGTACGTC. This sequence encodes CATRDPTGYEQYV.

The chain couples TRBV30 to TRBJ2-5; possibly TRBD1 for D (6 bases). The V end was cut by 3 bases, the J end by 4 bases, with 12 bases between. The CDR3 extends over 13 amino acids. CDR1 is GTSNPN, CDR2 SVGIG, per germline (reference sequence). For the CDR3, the DNA is TGTGCCTGGAGCCCAAGCAGGGGAGAGACCCAGTACTTC. Amino acid sequence: CAWSPSRGETQYF.

The V call is TRBV11-3, the J call TRBJ1-2; no clear D. Germline V gene lookup returns CDR1 SGHNT and CDR2 YENEEA. Trimming shortened V by 5 bases and J by 7 bases, and 11 bases separated the two germline ends. The CDR3 totals 12 residues. The CDR3 sequence: CASSIVEGGYTF. The CDR3 DNA reads TGTGCCAGCAGCATCGTTGAGGGTGGCTACACCTTC.

CDR3 nucleotide sequence: TGTGCCAGCAGTTTATCATCAGGGTCTCTTATCCCCACTGAAGCTTTCTTT. Amino acid sequence: CASSLSSGSLIPTEAFF. This chain links TRBV6-2 or TRBV6-3 with TRBJ1-1, with a tentative D call TRBD1 (5 bases). The V gene lost 4 bases and the J gene lost 4 bases, with 22 bases spanning the gap. Germline CDR1 is MNHEY and CDR2 is SVGEGT. The CDR3 loop spans 17 amino acids.

This chain connects TRBV20-1 to TRBJ2-5; weak D call: TRBD1 (6 bases). V dropped 7 bases and J dropped 6 bases, with 12 bases sitting between them. Germline V gene lookup returns CDR1 DFQATT and CDR2 SNEGSKA (reference sequence). The CDR3 length is 11 residues. The CDR3 region is CSGYRDQTQYF. For the CDR3, the DNA is TGCAGTGGTTACAGGGATCAGACCCAGTACTTC.

The rearrangement uses TRBV5-8 and TRBJ2-3; TRBD2 matches 9 bases. CDR1 is SGHTS and CDR2 is YDEGEE in the germline V gene. The V and J ends lost 0 bases and 4 bases, in that order; junction bases with no gene match: 6. This CDR3 contains 16 residues. The CDR3 protein is CASSLGLAGPSDTQYF. CDR3 bases: TGTGCCAGCAGCTTGGGGCTAGCGGGGCCCTCAGATACGCAGTATTTT.